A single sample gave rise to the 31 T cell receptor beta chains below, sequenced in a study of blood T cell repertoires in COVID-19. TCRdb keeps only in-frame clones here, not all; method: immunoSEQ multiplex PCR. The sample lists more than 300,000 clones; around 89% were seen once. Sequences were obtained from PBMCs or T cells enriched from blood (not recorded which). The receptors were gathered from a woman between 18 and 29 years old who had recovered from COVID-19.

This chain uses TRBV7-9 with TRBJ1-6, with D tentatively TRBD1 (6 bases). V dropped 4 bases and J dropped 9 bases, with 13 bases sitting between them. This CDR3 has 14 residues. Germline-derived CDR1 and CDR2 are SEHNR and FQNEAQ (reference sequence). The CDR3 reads CASSSDRSSSPLHF. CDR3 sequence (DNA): TGTGCCAGCAGCTCCGACAGGTCGAGTTCACCCCTCCACTTT. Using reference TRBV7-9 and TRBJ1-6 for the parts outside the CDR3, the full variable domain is DTGVSQNPRHKITKRGQNVTFRCDPISEHNRLYWYRQTLGQGPEFLTYFQNEAQLEKSRLLSDRFSAERPKGSFSTLEIQRTEQGDSAMYLCASSSDRSSSPLHFGNGTRLTVT.

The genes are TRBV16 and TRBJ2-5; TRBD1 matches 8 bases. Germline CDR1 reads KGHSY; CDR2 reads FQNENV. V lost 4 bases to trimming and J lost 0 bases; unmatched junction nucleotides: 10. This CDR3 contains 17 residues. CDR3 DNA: TGTGCCAGCAGCCGGGATGGGACAGGCCTTTACCAAGAGACCCAGTACTTC. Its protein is CASSRDGTGLYQETQYF.

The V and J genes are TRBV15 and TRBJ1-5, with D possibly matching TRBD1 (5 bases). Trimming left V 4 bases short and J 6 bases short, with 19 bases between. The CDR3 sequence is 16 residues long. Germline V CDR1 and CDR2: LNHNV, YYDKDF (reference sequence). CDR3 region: CATSIGGGQTGQPQHF. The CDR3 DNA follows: TGTGCCACCAGCATCGGGGGGGGTCAAACCGGTCAGCCCCAGCATTTT.

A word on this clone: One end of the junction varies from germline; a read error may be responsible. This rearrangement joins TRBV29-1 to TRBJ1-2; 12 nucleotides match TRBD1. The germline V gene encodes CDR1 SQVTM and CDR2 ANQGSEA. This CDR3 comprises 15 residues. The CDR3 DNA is TGCAGCGTTGAAAGCCGGCCGGGACAGGGGGCGGAATCCCCCTTC. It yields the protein CSVESRPGQGAESPF.

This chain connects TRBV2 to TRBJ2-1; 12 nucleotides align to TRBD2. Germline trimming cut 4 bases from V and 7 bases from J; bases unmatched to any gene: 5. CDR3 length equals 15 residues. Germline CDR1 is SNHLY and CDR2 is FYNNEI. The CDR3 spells CASSASGGAVNEQFF. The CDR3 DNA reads TGTGCCAGCAGTGCTAGCGGGGGGGCCGTTAATGAGCAGTTCTTC.

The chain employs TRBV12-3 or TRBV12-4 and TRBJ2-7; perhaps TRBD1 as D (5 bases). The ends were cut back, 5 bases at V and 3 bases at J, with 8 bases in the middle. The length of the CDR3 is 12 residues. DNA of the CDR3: TGTGCCAGCAGTAAAGGGGTCTACGAGCAGTACTTC. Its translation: CASSKGVYEQYF.

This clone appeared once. The CDR3 sequence: CASRLGTNIQYF. In nucleotides, the CDR3 is TGTGCCAGCAGACTAGGGACTAACATTCAGTACTTC. The chain recombines TRBV28 with TRBJ2-4; D might be TRBD2 (6 bases). Germline CDR1 and CDR2: MDHEN and SYDVKM. The CDR3 spans 12 residues. The germline V and J ends were trimmed by 6 bases and 7 bases, with 10 bases remaining between them.

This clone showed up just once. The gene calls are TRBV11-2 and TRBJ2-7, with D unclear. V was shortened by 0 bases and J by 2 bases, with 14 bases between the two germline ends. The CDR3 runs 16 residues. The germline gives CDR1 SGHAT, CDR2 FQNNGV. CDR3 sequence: CASSLDRITRTYEQYF. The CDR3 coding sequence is TGTGCCAGCAGCTTAGATCGGATAACGAGGACCTACGAGCAGTACTTC.

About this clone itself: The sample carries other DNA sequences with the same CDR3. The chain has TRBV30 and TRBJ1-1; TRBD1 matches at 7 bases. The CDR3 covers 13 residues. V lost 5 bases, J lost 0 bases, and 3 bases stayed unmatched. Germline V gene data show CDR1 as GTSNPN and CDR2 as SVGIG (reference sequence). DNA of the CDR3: TGTGCCTGGTCGGGACAGATGAACACTGAAGCTTTCTTT. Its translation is CAWSGQMNTEAFF.

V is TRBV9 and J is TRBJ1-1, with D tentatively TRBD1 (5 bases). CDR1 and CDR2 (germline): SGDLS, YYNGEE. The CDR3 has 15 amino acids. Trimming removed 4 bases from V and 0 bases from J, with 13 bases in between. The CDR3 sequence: CASSNRQGLNTEAFF. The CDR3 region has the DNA TGTGCCAGCAGCAATCGCCAGGGTCTGAACACTGAAGCTTTCTTT.

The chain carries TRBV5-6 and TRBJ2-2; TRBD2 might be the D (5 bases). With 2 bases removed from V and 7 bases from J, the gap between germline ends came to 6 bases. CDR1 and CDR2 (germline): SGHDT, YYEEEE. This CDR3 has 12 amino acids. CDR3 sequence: CASSFGVGELFF. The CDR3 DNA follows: TGTGCCAGCAGCTTCGGGGTCGGGGAGCTGTTTTTT. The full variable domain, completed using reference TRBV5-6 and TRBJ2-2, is DAGVTQSPTHLIKTRGQQVTLRCSPKSGHDTVSWYQQALGQGPQFIFQYYEEEERQRGNFPDRFSGHQFPNYSSELNVNALLLGDSALYLCASSFGVGELFFGEGSRLTVL.

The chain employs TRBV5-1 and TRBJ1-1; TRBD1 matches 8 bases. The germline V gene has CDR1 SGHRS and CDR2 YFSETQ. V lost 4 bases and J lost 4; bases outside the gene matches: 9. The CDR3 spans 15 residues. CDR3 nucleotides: TGCGCCAGCAGCCCGCAGGGGGCTGGGGGCACTGAAGCTTTCTTT. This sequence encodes CASSPQGAGGTEAFF.

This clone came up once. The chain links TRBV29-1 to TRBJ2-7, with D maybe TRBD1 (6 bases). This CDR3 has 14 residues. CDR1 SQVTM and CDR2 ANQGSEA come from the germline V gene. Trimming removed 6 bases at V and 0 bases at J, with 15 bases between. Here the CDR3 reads CSVDVTGFSYEQYF. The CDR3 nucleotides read TGCAGCGTAGACGTGACAGGATTCTCCTACGAGCAGTACTTC.

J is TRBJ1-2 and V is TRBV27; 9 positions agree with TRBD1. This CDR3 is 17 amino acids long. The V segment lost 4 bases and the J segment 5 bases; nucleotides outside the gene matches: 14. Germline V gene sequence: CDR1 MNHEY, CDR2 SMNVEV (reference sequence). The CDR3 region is CASSSALDPDRGYGYTF. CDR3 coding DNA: TGTGCCAGCAGTTCCGCACTGGACCCGGACAGGGGATATGGCTACACCTTC.

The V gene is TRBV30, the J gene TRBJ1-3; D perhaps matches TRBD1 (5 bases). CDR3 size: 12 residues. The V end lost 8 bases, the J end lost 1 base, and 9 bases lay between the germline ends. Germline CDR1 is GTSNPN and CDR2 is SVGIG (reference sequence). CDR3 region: CAVRVSGNTIYF. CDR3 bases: TGTGCCGTCAGGGTTTCTGGAAACACCATATATTTT. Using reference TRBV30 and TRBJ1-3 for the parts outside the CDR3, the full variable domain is SQTIHQWPATLVQPVGSPLSLECTVEGTSNPNLYWYRQAAGRGLQLLFYSVGIGQISSEVPQNLSASRPQDRQFILSSKKLLLSDSGFYLCAVRVSGNTIYFGEGSWLTVV.

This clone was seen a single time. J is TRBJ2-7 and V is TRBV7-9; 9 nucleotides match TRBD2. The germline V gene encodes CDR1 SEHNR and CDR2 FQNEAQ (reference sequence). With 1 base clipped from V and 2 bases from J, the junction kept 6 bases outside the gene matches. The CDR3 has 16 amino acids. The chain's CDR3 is CASSLVSGGLAYEQYF. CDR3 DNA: TGTGCCAGCAGCTTAGTTAGCGGGGGTTTGGCCTACGAGCAGTACTTC. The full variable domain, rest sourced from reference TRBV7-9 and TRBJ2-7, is DTGVSQNPRHKITKRGQNVTFRCDPISEHNRLYWYRQTLGQGPEFLTYFQNEAQLEKSRLLSDRFSAERPKGSFSTLEIQRTEQGDSAMYLCASSLVSGGLAYEQYFGPGTRLTVT.

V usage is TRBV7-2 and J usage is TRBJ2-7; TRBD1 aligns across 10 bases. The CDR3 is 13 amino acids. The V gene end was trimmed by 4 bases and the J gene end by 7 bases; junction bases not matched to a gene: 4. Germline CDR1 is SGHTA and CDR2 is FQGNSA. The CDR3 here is CASSSGQGTEQYF. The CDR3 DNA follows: TGTGCCAGCAGCTCGGGACAGGGGACGGAGCAGTACTTC.

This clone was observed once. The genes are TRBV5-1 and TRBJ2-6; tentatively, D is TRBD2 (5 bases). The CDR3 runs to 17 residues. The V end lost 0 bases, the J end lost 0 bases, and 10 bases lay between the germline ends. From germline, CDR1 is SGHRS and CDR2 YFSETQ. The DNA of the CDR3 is TGCGCCAGCAGCTTGGATTTCGGGAACTCTGGGGCCAACGTCCTGACTTTC. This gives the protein CASSLDFGNSGANVLTF.

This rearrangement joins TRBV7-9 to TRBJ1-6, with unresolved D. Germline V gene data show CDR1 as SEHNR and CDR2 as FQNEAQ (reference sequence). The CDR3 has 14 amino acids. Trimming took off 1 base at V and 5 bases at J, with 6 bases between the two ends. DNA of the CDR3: TGTGCCAGCAGCTTAGGGTCAGATAATTCACCCCTCCACTTT. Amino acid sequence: CASSLGSDNSPLHF.

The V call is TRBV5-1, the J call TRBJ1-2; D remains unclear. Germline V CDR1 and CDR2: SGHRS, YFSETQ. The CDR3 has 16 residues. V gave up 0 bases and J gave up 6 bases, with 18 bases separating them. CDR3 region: CASSLGAGSIKDGYTF. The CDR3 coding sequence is TGCGCCAGCAGCTTGGGTGCCGGGAGCATCAAGGATGGCTACACCTTC.

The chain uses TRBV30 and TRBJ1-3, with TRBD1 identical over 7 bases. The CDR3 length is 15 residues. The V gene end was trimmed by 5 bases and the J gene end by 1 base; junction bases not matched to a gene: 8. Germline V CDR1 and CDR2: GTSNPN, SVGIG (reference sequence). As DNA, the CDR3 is TGTGCCTGGGAACAGGGGAGTTGGTCTGGAAACACCATATATTTT. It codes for CAWEQGSWSGNTIYF.

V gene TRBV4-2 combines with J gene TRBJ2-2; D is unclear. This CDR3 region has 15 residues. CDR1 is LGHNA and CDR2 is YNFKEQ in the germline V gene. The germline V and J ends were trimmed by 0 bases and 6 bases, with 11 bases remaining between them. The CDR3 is CASSQDVSLPGELFF. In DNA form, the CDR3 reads TGTGCCAGCAGCCAAGATGTTTCACTACCCGGGGAGCTGTTTTTT.

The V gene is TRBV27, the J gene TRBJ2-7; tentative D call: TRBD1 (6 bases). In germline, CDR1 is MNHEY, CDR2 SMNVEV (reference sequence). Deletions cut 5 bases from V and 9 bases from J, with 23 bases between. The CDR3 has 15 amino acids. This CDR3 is CASSHRTERHSMQYF. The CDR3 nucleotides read TGTGCCAGCAGTCACAGGACAGAAAGGCATAGCATGCAGTACTTC.

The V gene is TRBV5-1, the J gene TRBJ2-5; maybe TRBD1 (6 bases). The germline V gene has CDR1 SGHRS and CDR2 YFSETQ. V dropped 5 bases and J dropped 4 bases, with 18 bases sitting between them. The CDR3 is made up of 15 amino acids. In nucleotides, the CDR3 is TGCGCCAGCAGGGGATACAGGGTTTATGGAGAGACCCAGTACTTC. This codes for CASRGYRVYGETQYF.

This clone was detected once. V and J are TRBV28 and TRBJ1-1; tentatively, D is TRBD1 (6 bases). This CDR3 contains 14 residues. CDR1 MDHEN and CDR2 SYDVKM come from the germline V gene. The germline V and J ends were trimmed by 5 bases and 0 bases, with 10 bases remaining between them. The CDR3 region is CASSTGTVNTEAFF. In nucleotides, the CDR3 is TGTGCCAGCAGTACAGGGACGGTGAACACTGAAGCTTTCTTT.

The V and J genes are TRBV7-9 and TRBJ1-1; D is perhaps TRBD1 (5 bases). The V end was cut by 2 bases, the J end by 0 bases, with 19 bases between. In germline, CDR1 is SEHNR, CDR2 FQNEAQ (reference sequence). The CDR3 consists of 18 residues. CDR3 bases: TGTGCCAGCAGCTTATCCCGGACATCCTCAGGCATGAACACTGAAGCTTTCTTT. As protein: CASSLSRTSSGMNTEAFF.

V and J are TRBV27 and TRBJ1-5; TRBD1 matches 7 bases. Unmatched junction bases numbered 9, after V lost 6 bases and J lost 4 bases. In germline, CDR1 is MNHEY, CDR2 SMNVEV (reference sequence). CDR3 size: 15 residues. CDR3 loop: CASRIRRGQNQPQHF. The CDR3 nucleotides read TGTGCCAGCAGAATAAGAAGGGGACAGAATCAGCCCCAGCATTTT.

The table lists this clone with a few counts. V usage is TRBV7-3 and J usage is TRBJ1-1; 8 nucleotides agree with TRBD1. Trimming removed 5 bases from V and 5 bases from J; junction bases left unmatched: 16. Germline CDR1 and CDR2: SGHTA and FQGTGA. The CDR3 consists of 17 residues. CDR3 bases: TGTGCCAGCAGCGCCCTCAGGGGGCGCGGGAAAGGGACTGAAGCTTTCTTT. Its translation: CASSALRGRGKGTEAFF. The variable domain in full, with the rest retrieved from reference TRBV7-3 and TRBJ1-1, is GAGVSQTPSNKVTEKGKYVELRCDPISGHTALYWYRQSLGQGPEFLIYFQGTGAADDSGLPNDRFFAVRPEGSVSTLKIQRTERGDSAVYLCASSALRGRGKGTEAFFGQGTRLTVV.

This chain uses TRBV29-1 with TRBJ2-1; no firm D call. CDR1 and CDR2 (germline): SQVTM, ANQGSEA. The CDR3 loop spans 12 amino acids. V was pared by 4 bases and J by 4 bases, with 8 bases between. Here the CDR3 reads CSVGRRYNEQFF. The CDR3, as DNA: TGCAGCGTTGGCCGTAGATACAATGAGCAGTTCTTC.

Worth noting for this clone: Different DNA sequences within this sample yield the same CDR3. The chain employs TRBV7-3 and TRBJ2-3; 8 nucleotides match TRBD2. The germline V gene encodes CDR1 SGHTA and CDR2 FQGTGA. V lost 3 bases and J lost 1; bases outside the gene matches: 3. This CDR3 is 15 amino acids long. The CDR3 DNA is TGTGCCAGCAGCTTGAGCGGGGGCCGCACAGATACGCAGTATTTT. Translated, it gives CASSLSGGRTDTQYF.

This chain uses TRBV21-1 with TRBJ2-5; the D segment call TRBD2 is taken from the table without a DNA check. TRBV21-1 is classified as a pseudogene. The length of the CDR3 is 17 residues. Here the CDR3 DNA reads TGTGCCAGCAGCAAAGCGCTCGAGCGGGGGGAACGAGAGACCCAGTACTTC. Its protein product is CASSKALERGERETQYF.